This T cell receptor beta chain was identified during a study of spatial heterogeneity in lung cancer (dated by TCRdb to the late 2010s). Study-wide context: The donors were 70 or so patients from the lung TRACERx cohort who had early-stage, untreated non-small cell lung cancer. Follow-up PBMC samples were sequenced whenever available, with a median time to follow-up of about 24 months after resection. Beta-chain transcripts were consistently detected in greater numbers than alpha-chain transcripts, which likely reflects a higher abundance of beta-chain transcripts. In the raw uncorrected reads, each unique combination of TCR and UMI appeared more than ten times on average. In non-small cell lung cancer, the study quantitatively compared TCR alpha and beta repertoires across several tumor regions, matched nontumor lung, and blood. Nonsynonymous mutation counts, determined by whole-exome sequencing of tumor tissue, were related to features of the TCR repertoire. Both alpha and beta chains were TCR-sequenced in samples taken at surgery, namely 220 tumor regions, around 64 matched nontumor lung samples and just over 55 PBMC samples.

The label giving this sample's time point can be read as: blood at routine non-recurrence follow-up after resection. Without any cell sorting, TCR sequencing was performed on whole RNA extracted either from tumor and nontumor lung tissue or from cryopreserved PBMC samples. Only patients for whom sufficient RNA was available from at least two tumor regions were selected for TCR sequencing. This clonotype has at least ten counts. It has no known antigen specificity. It has no much larger one-base neighbor in the sample; base qualities were not kept. To prepare the library, 5' RACE was applied. The sequencer listed for this sample is NextSeq 500. To allow correction of PCR and sequencing errors, the TCR library protocol tagged every TCR cDNA molecule with a unique molecular identifier. On the study's bioinformatics: Decombinator tools were used for TCR identification, UMI-based error correction and CDR3 extraction. TCRs above a frequency of 2 per 1,000, corresponding to the top 1% of the tumor frequency distribution, were defined as expanded. Each repertoire was subsampled 100 times to 5,000 TCRs, after which Renyi diversity was computed with the R vegan package. CDR3 similarity networks were built from amino acid triplet string-kernel similarity, with CDR3s being connected when pairwise similarity was above 0.82. TCRdb reprocessed the public reads (quality trimming at Q25 with fastp, clone calling with MiXCR) and kept in-frame beta chains. For every CDR3 protein sequence, its rows merge into one entry that carries the most common genes and DNA. TCRdb, not the original authors, processed these V and J calls. Present in this sample are approximately 30,000 distinct CDR3 sequences, about 10% of which were seen just once. The top ten clonotypes cover 28% of the sample.

CDR1 and CDR2, per the germline V gene, are SQVTM and ANQGSEA. The junction shows trimming of 6 bases on V and 0 bases on J, and the gene matches do not reach 19 bases of it. The CDR3 runs 19 amino acids, cysteine and phenylalanine included. The kept DNA is CDR3 alone, 57 bases in frame from the first base. Overall results and qualifications from the work: Ubiquitous expanded tumor TCRs were found in blood more often at tumor resection than at routine follow-up. Only 13 to 15 patients were included in comparisons of baseline and follow-up blood repertoires. Confirming at a functional level the hypothesis that regional TCRs recognize regional mutations was considered to require additional single-cell paired TCR alpha and beta sequencing.

The TCR was taken from a female donor with early-stage non-small cell lung cancer. The specimen was PBMCs, collected at follow-up. The V gene is TRBV29-1 and the J gene is TRBJ1-1, with 10 bases matching TRBD1. At the DNA level, the sequence is TGCAGCGTGAACCGGGACAGGGGAAATGAATGGTTCATGAACACTGAAGCTTTCTTT. This yields the protein CSVNRDRGNEWFMNTEAFF. Full variable domain (CDR3 extended with the reference TRBV29-1 and TRBJ1-1 proteins): SAVISQKPSRDICQRGTSLTIQCQVDSQVTMMFWYRQQPGQSLTLIATANQGSEATYESGFVIDKFPISRPNLTFSTLTVSNMSPEDSSIYLCSVNRDRGNEWFMNTEAFFGQGTRLTVV.